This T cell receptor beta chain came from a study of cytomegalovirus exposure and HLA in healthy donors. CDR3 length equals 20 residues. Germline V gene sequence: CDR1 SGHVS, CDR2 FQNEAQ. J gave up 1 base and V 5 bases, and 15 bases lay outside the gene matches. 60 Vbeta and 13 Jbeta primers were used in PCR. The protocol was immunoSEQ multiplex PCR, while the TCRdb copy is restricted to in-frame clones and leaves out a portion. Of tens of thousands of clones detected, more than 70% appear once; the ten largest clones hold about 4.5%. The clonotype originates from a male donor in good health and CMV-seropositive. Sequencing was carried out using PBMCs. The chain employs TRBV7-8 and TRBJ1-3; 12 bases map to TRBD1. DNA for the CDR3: TGTGCCAGCAGCCCCGGAGCGGGACAGGGGGCGCGGAAGTCTGGAAACACCATATATTTT. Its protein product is CASSPGAGQGARKSGNTIYF.